This TCR beta chain was captured in a study of T-cell memory formation after mild COVID-19. This clonotype has more than one count but fewer than ten. Losses at the gene ends were 0 bases for V and 1 base for J; bases not matched to a gene: 4. The CDR3 length is 17 residues. The V gene's germline CDR1 is LGHNA and CDR2 YNFKEQ. Each CDR3 protein gets one entry after TCRdb re-called the 5' RACE reads with MiXCR. Of roughly 40,000 distinct CDR3 sequences detected, 5.5% to 8.5% appear once; the ten largest clones hold about 0.8%. The sequence was obtained from an adult who had mild COVID-19 (a few samples of this study predate the infection). Cell type and time point are not known. Source material: PBMCs or a T cell subset sorted from them (not recorded which). The chain joins TRBV4-2 to TRBJ2-2; 8 bases map to TRBD2. CDR3 in amino acids: CASSQDILAGNTGELFF. The CDR3 nucleotides read TGTGCCAGCAGCCAAGATATTCTAGCGGGGAACACCGGGGAGCTGTTTTTT.